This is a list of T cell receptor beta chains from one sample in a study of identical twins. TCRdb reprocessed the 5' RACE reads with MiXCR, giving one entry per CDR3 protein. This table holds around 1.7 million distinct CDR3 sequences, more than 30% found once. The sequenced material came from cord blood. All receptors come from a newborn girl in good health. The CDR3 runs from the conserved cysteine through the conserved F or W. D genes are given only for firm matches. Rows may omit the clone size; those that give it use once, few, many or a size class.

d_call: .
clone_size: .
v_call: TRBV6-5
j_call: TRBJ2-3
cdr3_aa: CASSYRGSGYTDTQYF
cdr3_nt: TGTGCCAGCAGTTATCGGGGGAGCGGGTACACAGATACGCAGTATTTT

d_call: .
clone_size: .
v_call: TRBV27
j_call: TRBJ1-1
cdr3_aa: CASSPRSGSNTEAFF
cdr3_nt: TGTGCCAGCAGTCCCCGTTCGGGGAGTAACACTGAAGCTTTCTTT

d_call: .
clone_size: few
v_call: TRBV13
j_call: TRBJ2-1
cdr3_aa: CASSYALYNEQFF
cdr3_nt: TGTGCCAGCAGCTACGCGCTCTACAATGAGCAGTTCTTC

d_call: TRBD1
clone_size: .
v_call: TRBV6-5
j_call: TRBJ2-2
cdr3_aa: CASSYVGTGAGELFF
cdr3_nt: TGTGCCAGCAGTTACGTCGGGACAGGGGCCGGGGAGCTGTTTTTT

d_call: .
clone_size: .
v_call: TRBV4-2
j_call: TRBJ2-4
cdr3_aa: CASSRLGKNIQYF
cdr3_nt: TGTGCCAGCAGCCGCCTAGGCAAAAACATTCAGTACTTC

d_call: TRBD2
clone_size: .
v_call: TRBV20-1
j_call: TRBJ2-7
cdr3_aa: CSARVLAATYEQYF
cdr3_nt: TGCAGTGCTAGAGTACTAGCGGCGACCTACGAGCAGTACTTC

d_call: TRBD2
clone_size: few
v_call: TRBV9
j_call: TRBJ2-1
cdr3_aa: CASSAGLDVGEQFF
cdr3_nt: TGTGCCAGCAGCGCCGGACTAGACGTGGGTGAGCAGTTCTTC

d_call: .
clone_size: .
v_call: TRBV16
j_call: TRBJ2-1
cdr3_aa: CASSQSLEIAYEQFF
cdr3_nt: TGTGCCAGCAGCCAATCTCTAGAAATAGCCTACGAGCAGTTCTTC

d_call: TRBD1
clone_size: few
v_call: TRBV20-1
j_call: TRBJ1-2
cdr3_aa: CSAHRGAGYTF
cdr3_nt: TGCAGTGCCCACAGGGGCGCTGGCTACACCTTC

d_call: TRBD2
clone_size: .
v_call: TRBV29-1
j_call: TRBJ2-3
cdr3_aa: CSVYSGGTTDTQYF
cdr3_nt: TGCAGCGTTTATAGCGGGGGGACGACAGATACGCAGTATTTT

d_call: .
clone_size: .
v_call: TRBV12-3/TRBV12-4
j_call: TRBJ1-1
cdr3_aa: CASSMGRSNTEAFF
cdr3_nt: TGTGCCAGCAGTATGGGACGGTCGAACACTGAAGCTTTCTTT

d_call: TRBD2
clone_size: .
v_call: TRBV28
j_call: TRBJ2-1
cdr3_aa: CAIDGTSGNEQFF
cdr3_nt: TGTGCCATCGATGGGACTAGCGGCAATGAGCAGTTCTTC

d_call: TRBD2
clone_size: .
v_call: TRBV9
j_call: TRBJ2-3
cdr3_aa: CASSVGLAAADTQYF
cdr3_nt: TGTGCCAGCAGCGTAGGACTAGCGGCTGCAGATACGCAGTATTTT

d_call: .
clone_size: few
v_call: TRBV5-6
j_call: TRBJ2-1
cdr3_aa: CASSFRMSGGSYNEQFF
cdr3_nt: TGTGCCAGCAGCTTTAGAATGTCGGGCGGCTCCTACAATGAGCAGTTCTTC

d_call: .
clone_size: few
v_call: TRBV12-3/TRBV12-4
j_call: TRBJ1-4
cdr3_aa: CASSWGSEKLFF
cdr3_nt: TGTGCCAGCAGTTGGGGGAGTGAAAAACTGTTTTTT

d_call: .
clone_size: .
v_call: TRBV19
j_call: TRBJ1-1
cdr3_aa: CASSIVTRPMNTEAFF
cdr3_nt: TGTGCCAGTAGTATAGTCACGCGGCCTATGAACACTGAAGCTTTCTTT

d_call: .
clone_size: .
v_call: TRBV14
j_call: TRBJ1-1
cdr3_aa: CASSHGHLNTEAFF
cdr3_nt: TGTGCCAGCAGCCACGGACACTTGAACACTGAAGCTTTCTTT

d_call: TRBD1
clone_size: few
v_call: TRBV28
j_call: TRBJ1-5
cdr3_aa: CASTPVRDRGENQPQHF
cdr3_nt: TGTGCCAGCACCCCGGTGCGGGACAGGGGTGAGAATCAGCCCCAGCATTTT

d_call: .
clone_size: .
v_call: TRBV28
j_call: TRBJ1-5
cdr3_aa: CASSLRIQPQHF
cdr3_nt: TGTGCCAGCAGTTTAAGGATCCAGCCCCAGCATTTT

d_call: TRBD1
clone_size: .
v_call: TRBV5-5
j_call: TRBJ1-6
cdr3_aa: CASSLDPTGPNSPLHF
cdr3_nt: TGTGCCAGCAGCTTGGATCCGACAGGGCCCAATTCACCCCTCCACTTT

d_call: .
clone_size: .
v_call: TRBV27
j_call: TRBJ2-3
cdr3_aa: CASSRRRSQPSTDTQYF
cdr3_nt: TGTGCCAGCAGCCGGAGACGAAGTCAACCTAGCACAGATACGCAGTATTTT

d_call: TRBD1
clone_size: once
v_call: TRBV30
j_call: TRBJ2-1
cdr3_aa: CAWSRNRGFSYNEQFF
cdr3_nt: TGTGCCTGGAGTAGGAACAGGGGGTTTTCCTACAATGAGCAGTTCTTC

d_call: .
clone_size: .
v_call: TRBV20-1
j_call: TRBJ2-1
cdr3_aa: CSAARGGAKGNEQFF
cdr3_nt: TGCAGTGCGGCCCGCGGGGGCGCTAAGGGGAATGAGCAGTTCTTC

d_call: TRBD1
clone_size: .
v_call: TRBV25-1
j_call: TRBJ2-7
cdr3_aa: CASSWDRNSEQYF
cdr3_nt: TGTGCCAGCAGTTGGGACAGAAACTCCGAGCAGTACTTC

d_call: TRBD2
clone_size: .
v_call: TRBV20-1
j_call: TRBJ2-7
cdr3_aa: CSARGLAVSGRTYEQYF
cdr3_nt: TGCAGTGCTAGAGGCCTCGCGGTCAGCGGGAGAACCTACGAGCAGTACTTC

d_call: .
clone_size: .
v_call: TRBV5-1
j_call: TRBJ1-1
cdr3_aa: CASSLAFQDGAFF
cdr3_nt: TGCGCCAGCAGCTTGGCATTTCAAGACGGAGCTTTCTTT

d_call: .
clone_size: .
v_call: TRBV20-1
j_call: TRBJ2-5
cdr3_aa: CSAPGPYLETQYF
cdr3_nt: TGCAGTGCCCCGGGACCCTACCTGGAGACCCAGTACTTC

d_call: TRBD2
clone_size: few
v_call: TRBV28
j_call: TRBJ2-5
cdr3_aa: CASTRSLAGVRETQYF
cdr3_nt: TGTGCCAGCACCCGTAGTCTAGCGGGAGTACGTGAGACCCAGTACTTC

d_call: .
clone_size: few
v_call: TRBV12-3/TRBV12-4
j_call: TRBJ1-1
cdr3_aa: CASSLAGKANTEAFF
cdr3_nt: TGTGCCAGCAGTTTGGCCGGGAAGGCGAACACTGAAGCTTTCTTT

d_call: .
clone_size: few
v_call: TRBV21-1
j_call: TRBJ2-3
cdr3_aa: CASSKDPQTSGKLPGTDTQYF
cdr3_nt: TGTGCCAGCAGCAAAGATCCCCAGACTAGCGGGAAGCTTCCGGGCACAGATACGCAGTATTTT

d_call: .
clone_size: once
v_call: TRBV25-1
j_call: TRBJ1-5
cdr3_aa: CASSGNRASNQPQHF
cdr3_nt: TGTGCCAGCAGTGGGAACAGGGCTAGCAATCAGCCCCAGCATTTT

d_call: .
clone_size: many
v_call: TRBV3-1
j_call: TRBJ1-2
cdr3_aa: CASSQDSANYGYTF
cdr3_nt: TGTGCCAGCAGCCAAGATTCGGCTAACTATGGCTACACCTTC

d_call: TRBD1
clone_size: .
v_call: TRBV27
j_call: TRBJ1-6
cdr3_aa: CASRNDRANSPLHF
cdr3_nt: TGTGCCAGCAGAAATGACAGGGCTAATTCACCCCTCCACTTT

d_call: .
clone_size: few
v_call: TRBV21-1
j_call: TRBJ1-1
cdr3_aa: CASSKPSVQQGKDVNTEAFF
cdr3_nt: TGTGCCAGCAGCAAACCCTCAGTTCAGCAGGGTAAGGACGTGAACACTGAAGCTTTCTTT

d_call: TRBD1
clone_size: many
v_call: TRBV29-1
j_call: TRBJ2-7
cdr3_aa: CSVLPLTGSYEQYF
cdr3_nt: TGCAGCGTCCTCCCCTTGACAGGGAGCTACGAGCAGTACTTC

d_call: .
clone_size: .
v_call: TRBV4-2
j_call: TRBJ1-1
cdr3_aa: CASSQAGRGSRDTEAFF
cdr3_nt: TGTGCCAGCAGCCAAGCCGGCCGAGGGTCCCGAGACACTGAAGCTTTCTTT

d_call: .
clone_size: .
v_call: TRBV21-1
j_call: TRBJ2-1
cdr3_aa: CASSSVGAGWDEQFF
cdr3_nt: TGTGCCAGCAGCAGTGTGGGGGCGGGGTGGGATGAGCAGTTCTTC

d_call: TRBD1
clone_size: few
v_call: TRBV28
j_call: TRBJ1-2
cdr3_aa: CASKPLGTAYGYTF
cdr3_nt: TGTGCCAGCAAACCTTTGGGGACAGCCTATGGCTACACCTTC

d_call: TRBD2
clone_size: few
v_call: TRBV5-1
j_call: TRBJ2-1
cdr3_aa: CASSLGSSGINEQFF
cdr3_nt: TGCGCCAGCAGCTTGGGGTCTAGCGGGATTAATGAGCAGTTCTTC

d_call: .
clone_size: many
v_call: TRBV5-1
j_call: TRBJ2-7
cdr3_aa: CASSFRTSSYEQYF
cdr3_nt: TGCGCCAGCAGCTTTCGGACGAGCTCCTACGAGCAGTACTTC